The 21 T cell receptor beta chains below were found in one sample sequenced in a study of T cell responses to AZD1222 COVID-19 vaccine. Assay used: immunoSEQ multiplex PCR; TCRdb lists only in-frame clones, some missing. The sample lists more than 110,000 clones, roughly 90% occurring once. This material consisted of peripheral blood, taken on day 0 of AZD1222 vaccination. These receptors all stem from an adult in good health.

This chain uses TRBV19 with TRBJ1-2; the D is unclear. The germline V gene encodes CDR1 LNHDA and CDR2 SQIVND (reference sequence). CDR3 size: 13 residues. V lost 2 bases to trimming and J lost 5 bases, with 9 bases between them. CDR3 in amino acids: CASSITAGYGYTF. The DNA of the CDR3 is TGTGCCAGTAGTATAACAGCTGGGTATGGCTACACCTTC. The whole variable domain, filled in from reference TRBV19 and TRBJ1-2, reads DGGITQSPKYLFRKEGQNVTLSCEQNLNHDAMYWYRQDPGQGLRLIYYSQIVNDFQKGDIAEGYSVSREKKESFPLTVTSAQKNPTAFYLCASSITAGYGYTFGSGTRLTVV.

V usage is TRBV6-4 and J usage is TRBJ1-2; a possible D gene is TRBD1 (5 bases). Trimming left V 3 bases short and J 0 bases short, with 14 bases between. The V gene's germline CDR1 is MRHNA and CDR2 SNTAGT. This CDR3 is built from 16 residues. The CDR3 spells CASSEGEGQPNYGYTF. The CDR3 nucleotides are TGTGCCAGCAGTGAGGGGGAGGGCCAACCTAACTATGGCTACACCTTC.

Points on this clone: At one boundary the junction diverges from the germline segment, which might be a read error. The rearrangement joins TRBV3-1 (or the pseudogene TRBV3-2) to TRBJ1-2; no reliable D call. This CDR3 is built from 17 residues. Germline V gene sequence: CDR1 LGHDT, CDR2 YNNKEL (reference sequence). CDR3 bases: TGTGCCAGCACCCAAACCGGTCGGGGTCCGCGCTCTTATGGCTACACCTTC. This sequence encodes CASTQTGRGPRSYGYTF.

The V call is TRBV6-5, the J call TRBJ1-6; D is uncertain. The germline CDR1 and CDR2 sequences are MNHEY and SVGAGI. This CDR3 contains 16 residues. Trimming removed 0 bases at V and 7 bases at J, with 13 bases between. CDR3 sequence: CASSYSYVVENSPLHF. The CDR3 nucleotides read TGTGCCAGCAGTTACTCCTACGTGGTGGAAAATTCACCCCTCCACTTT.

V and J are TRBV2 and TRBJ1-3; no definite D call. V was cut by 6 bases and J by 0 bases, with 15 bases left in between. The CDR3 is 16 residues long. In germline, CDR1 is SNHLY, CDR2 FYNNEI. CDR3 in amino acids: CASRREHPRSGNTIYF. CDR3 nucleotide sequence: TGTGCCAGCAGAAGGGAACATCCACGCTCTGGAAACACCATATATTTT.

The chain combines TRBV2 with TRBJ2-2; 9 positions match TRBD1. Germline V gene lookup returns CDR1 SNHLY and CDR2 FYNNEI. V trimming: 8 bases; J trimming: 5 bases; junction bases outside the gene matches: 6. The CDR3 consists of 14 residues. CDR3 sequence: CASAHGQGTGELFF. The DNA for the CDR3 is TGTGCCAGCGCCCATGGACAGGGGACCGGGGAGCTGTTTTTT.

The V gene is TRBV5-1, the J gene TRBJ2-5, with TRBD1 identical over 9 bases. Germline CDR1 and CDR2: SGHRS and YFSETQ. The CDR3 is 14 residues long. Unmatched junction bases numbered 4, after V lost 3 bases and J lost 4 bases. This CDR3 reads CASSSGQGGETQYF. The CDR3 DNA is TGCGCCAGCAGCTCGGGACAGGGAGGAGAGACCCAGTACTTC.

V and J are TRBV6-2 or TRBV6-3 and TRBJ2-7; D possibly corresponds to TRBD2 (6 bases). Looked up from germline, CDR1 is MNHEY and CDR2 is SVGEGT. V lost 5 bases to trimming and J lost 5 bases, with 19 bases between them. This CDR3 spans 15 amino acids. CDR3 loop: CASSATTGAGNEQYF. The CDR3 coding sequence is TGTGCCAGCAGTGCTACGACGGGCGCGGGAAACGAGCAGTACTTC.

This clone showed up just a few times. The chain uses TRBV7-9 and TRBJ2-5, with a weak D call TRBD1 (6 bases). CDR1 is SEHNR, CDR2 FQNEAQ, per germline (reference sequence). V lost 1 base, J lost 7 bases, and 19 bases lay in between. The CDR3 spans 16 residues. DNA for the CDR3: TGTGCCAGCAGCTTAGGAGGGACACCCGACCTGGGGACCCAGTACTTC. This sequence encodes CASSLGGTPDLGTQYF. The complete variable domain, with remaining parts taken from reference TRBV7-9 and TRBJ2-5, reads DTGVSQNPRHKITKRGQNVTFRCDPISEHNRLYWYRQTLGQGPEFLTYFQNEAQLEKSRLLSDRFSAERPKGSFSTLEIQRTEQGDSAMYLCASSLGGTPDLGTQYFGPGTRLLVL.

The chain uses TRBV3-1 (or the pseudogene TRBV3-2) and TRBJ1-1; D is unclear. Trimming pared 0 bases from V and 2 bases from J, leaving 7 bases between. Germline V gene sequence: CDR1 LGHDT, CDR2 YNNKEL (reference sequence). The CDR3 loop spans 14 amino acids. Here the CDR3 DNA reads TGTGCCAGCAGCCAAGAAGGGCATAACACTGAAGCTTTCTTT. Amino acids: CASSQEGHNTEAFF.

The chain recombines TRBV30 with TRBJ1-6; 7 bases agree with TRBD1. V was clipped by 1 base and J by 9 bases; unmatched bases: 3. The CDR3 length is 13 residues. Germline CDR1 GTSNPN, CDR2 SVGIG (reference sequence). CDR3 DNA: TGTGCCTGGAGTGGCCAGGGGGGTTCACCCCTCCACTTT. Translation gives CAWSGQGGSPLHF.

The chain recombines TRBV19 with TRBJ2-1, with a weak D call TRBD1 (5 bases). V lost 1 base, J lost 1 base, and 14 bases lay in between. This CDR3 spans 17 amino acids. CDR1 LNHDA and CDR2 SQIVND come from the germline V gene (reference sequence). The CDR3 protein is CASSIVGQLQSYNEQFF. The DNA for the CDR3 is TGTGCCAGTAGTATAGTGGGGCAACTTCAATCCTACAATGAGCAGTTCTTC.

The chain recombines TRBV5-6 with TRBJ1-1, with D possibly matching TRBD1 (5 bases). The CDR3 runs to 15 residues. The V gene's germline CDR1 is SGHDT and CDR2 YYEEEE. The germline V and J ends were trimmed by 4 bases and 4 bases, with 17 bases remaining between them. CDR3 region: CASSPTVGLSTEAFF. CDR3 nucleotide sequence: TGTGCCAGCAGCCCCACCGTGGGGCTCAGCACTGAAGCTTTCTTT.

The chain combines TRBV5-1 with TRBJ1-2, with TRBD1 as a possible D gene (5 bases). The CDR3 totals 14 residues. Germline-derived CDR1 and CDR2 are SGHRS and YFSETQ. Trimming took off 0 bases at V and 8 bases at J, with 14 bases between the two ends. The DNA of the CDR3 is TGCGCCAGCAGCTTGGGGTGGGGCATTGACGGCTACACCTTC. Its translation is CASSLGWGIDGYTF. Drawing the rest from reference TRBV5-1 and TRBJ1-2, the complete variable domain is KAGVTQTPRYLIKTRGQQVTLSCSPISGHRSVSWYQQTPGQGLQFLFEYFSETQRNKGNFPGRFSGRQFSNSRSEMNVSTLELGDSALYLCASSLGWGIDGYTFGSGTRLTVV.

The chain carries TRBV7-9 and TRBJ1-4, with a possible D match to TRBD1 (6 bases). Germline V CDR1 and CDR2: SEHNR, FQNEAQ (reference sequence). The CDR3 length is 13 residues. V lost 5 bases and J lost 12, with 16 bases in between. The CDR3 DNA sequence: TGTGCCAGCAGCCATACAGGGAGCGTTGAACTGTTTTTT. Translation gives CASSHTGSVELFF.

In its sample, this clone was seen once. The rearrangement joins TRBV20-1 to TRBJ1-2; no firm D call. This CDR3 comprises 11 residues. Per the germline V gene, CDR1 is DFQATT and CDR2 is SNEGSKA (reference sequence). The ends were cut back, 3 bases at V and 4 bases at J, with 6 bases in the middle. The CDR3 DNA follows: TGCAGTGCTAGGACCTTCTATGGCTACACCTTC. It encodes CSARTFYGYTF.

CDR3: CATSTDYNQPQHF. CDR3 nucleotide sequence: TGTGCCACCAGCACAGATTACAATCAGCCCCAGCATTTT. The V gene is TRBV15, the J gene TRBJ1-5, with D uncertain. Germline CDR1 reads LNHNV; CDR2 reads YYDKDF (reference sequence). The CDR3 runs 13 residues. The V gene lost 4 bases and the J gene lost 3 bases, with 7 bases spanning the gap. Filled out from reference TRBV15 and TRBJ1-5, the complete variable domain reads DAMVIQNPRYQVTQFGKPVTLSCSQTLNHNVMYWYQQKSSQAPKLLFHYYDKDFNNEADTPDNFQSRRPNTSFCFLDIRSPGLGDTAMYLCATSTDYNQPQHFGDGTRLSIL.

The J gene is TRBJ1-1, the V gene TRBV7-9; perhaps TRBD1 as D (6 bases). Trimming shortened V by 4 bases and J by 2 bases, and 20 bases separated the two germline ends. The CDR3 has 17 amino acids. Germline V CDR1 and CDR2: SEHNR, FQNEAQ (reference sequence). For the CDR3, the DNA is TGTGCCAGCAGCTACCACGGACAGTTGACAGTTAACACTGAAGCTTTCTTT. It specifies CASSYHGQLTVNTEAFF. Complete variable domain (other parts from reference TRBV7-9 and TRBJ1-1): DTGVSQNPRHKITKRGQNVTFRCDPISEHNRLYWYRQTLGQGPEFLTYFQNEAQLEKSRLLSDRFSAERPKGSFSTLEIQRTEQGDSAMYLCASSYHGQLTVNTEAFFGQGTRLTVV.

This chain uses TRBV18 with TRBJ1-4; D gene unclear. Germline lookup yields CDR1 KGHSH and CDR2 LQKENI. The CDR3 covers 12 residues. Trimming removed 2 bases from V and 8 bases from J, with 6 bases in between. The CDR3: CASSPSREKLFF. The DNA of the CDR3 is TGTGCCAGCTCACCATCTCGCGAAAAACTGTTTTTT.

The chain couples TRBV5-6 to TRBJ2-3; 9 positions match TRBD2. The length of the CDR3 is 15 residues. Germline CDR1 is SGHDT and CDR2 is YYEEEE. Losses at the gene ends were 4 bases for V and 1 base for J; bases not matched to a gene: 4. The CDR3, as DNA: TGTGCCAGCAGCCGCAGCGGGGGGCGCACAGATACGCAGTATTTT. As protein: CASSRSGGRTDTQYF.

This chain joins TRBV5-1 and TRBJ1-3, with a tentative D call TRBD1 (6 bases). Germline-derived CDR1 and CDR2 are SGHRS and YFSETQ. Trimming took 0 bases from V and 0 from J, leaving 13 bases between them. CDR3 size: 17 residues. Here the CDR3 reads CASSLASGGDSGNTIYF. The CDR3 DNA reads as TGCGCCAGCAGCTTGGCCTCGGGGGGCGACTCTGGAAACACCATATATTTT.